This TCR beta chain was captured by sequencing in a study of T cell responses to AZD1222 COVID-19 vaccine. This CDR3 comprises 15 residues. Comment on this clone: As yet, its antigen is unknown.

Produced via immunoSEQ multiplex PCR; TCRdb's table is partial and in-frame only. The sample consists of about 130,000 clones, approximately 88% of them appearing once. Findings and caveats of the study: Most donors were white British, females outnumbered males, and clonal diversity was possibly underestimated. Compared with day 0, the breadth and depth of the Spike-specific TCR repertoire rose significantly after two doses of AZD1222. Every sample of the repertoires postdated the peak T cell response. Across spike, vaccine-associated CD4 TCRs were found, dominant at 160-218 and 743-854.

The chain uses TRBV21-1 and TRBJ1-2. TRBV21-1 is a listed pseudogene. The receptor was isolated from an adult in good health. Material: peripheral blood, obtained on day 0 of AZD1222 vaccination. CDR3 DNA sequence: TGTGCCAGCAGCAAAGCGCCGGCCGATAACTATGGCTACACCTTC. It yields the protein CASSKAPADNYGYTF.